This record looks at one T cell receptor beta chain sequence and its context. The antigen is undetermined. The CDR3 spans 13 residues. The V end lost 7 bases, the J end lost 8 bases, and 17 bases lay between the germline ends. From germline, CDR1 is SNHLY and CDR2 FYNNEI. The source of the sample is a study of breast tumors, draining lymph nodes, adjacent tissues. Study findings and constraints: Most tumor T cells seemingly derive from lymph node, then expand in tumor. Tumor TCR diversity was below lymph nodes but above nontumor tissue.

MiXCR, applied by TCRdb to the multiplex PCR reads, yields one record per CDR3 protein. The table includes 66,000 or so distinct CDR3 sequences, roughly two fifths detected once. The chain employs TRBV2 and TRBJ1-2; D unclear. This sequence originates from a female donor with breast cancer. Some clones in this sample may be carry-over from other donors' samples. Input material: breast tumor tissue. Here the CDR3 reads CASTRTRFKGYTF. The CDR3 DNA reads TGTGCCAGCACCCGGACCCGATTTAAGGGCTACACCTTC.